Below are 15 T cell receptor beta chains sequenced from a single sample in a study of shared clonotypes between healthy human individuals. The repertoire was sequenced with immunoSEQ multiplex PCR; TCRdb's copy has only in-frame clones and lacks some. Seen here are 98,000 or so clones, about 63% observed once, and the top ten hold about 25%. The specimen was memory CD8+ T cells sorted from blood. Subset of the sample: CD45RO+ cells pooled with CCR7-negative TemRA cells. These receptors were obtained from a woman younger than 45 in good health.

The V call is TRBV27, the J call TRBJ1-1; 7 nucleotides align to TRBD1. V lost 3 bases and J lost 5; bases outside the gene matches: 3. The CDR3 spans 13 residues. The germline V gene encodes CDR1 MNHEY and CDR2 SMNVEV (reference sequence). The CDR3 coding sequence is TGTGCCAGCAGTTTGTCACAGGGGACTGAAGCTTTCTTT. Its translation: CASSLSQGTEAFF.

The CDR3 DNA reads as TGTGCCAGCAGAGAAGGATCCTTTGGCGCCGTCCGCTCCTACGAGCAGTACTTC. It codes for CASREGSFGAVRSYEQYF. The chain joins TRBV28 to TRBJ2-7, with unresolved D. The CDR3 spans 18 residues. Per germline, CDR1 MDHEN and CDR2 SYDVKM. Trimming cost V 6 bases and J 0 bases, with 24 bases left between them. The full variable domain, its missing parts supplied by reference TRBV28 and TRBJ2-7, is DVKVTQSSRYLVKRTGEKVFLECVQDMDHENMFWYRQDPGLGLRLIYFSYDVKMKEKGDIPEGYSVSREKKERFSLILESASTNQTSMYLCASREGSFGAVRSYEQYFGPGTRLTVT.

In its sample, this clone was seen a few times. The chain uses TRBV30 and TRBJ2-1, with 7 bases fitting TRBD2. V lost 2 bases to trimming and J lost 6 bases; unmatched junction nucleotides: 10. The CDR3 consists of 15 residues. Germline V gives CDR1 GTSNPN, CDR2 SVGIG (reference sequence). The CDR3 sequence: CAWSPRELEVNEQFF. The DNA of the CDR3 is TGTGCCTGGAGTCCGCGGGAGCTCGAAGTCAATGAGCAGTTCTTC.

This clone was seen once. V usage is TRBV5-1 and J usage is TRBJ2-3, with 10 bases lining up with TRBD2. Trimming removed 0 bases from V and 2 bases from J; junction bases left unmatched: 6. Germline V CDR1 and CDR2: SGHRS, YFSETQ. The CDR3 covers 17 residues. CDR3 nucleotide sequence: TGCGCCAGCAGCTTGGGGGTAGCGGGAGGCCCCACAGATACGCAGTATTTT. Translated, it gives CASSLGVAGGPTDTQYF.

This clone has a single count. This chain joins TRBV10-3 and TRBJ1-5, with 7 bases lining up with TRBD1. CDR3 length: 14 residues. Unmatched junction bases numbered 4, after V lost 6 bases and J lost 2 bases. Germline V lookup: CDR1 ENHRY, CDR2 SYGVKD. CDR3 nucleotide sequence: TGTGCCATCAGGGGTGACAGGGGCAATCAGCCCCAGCATTTT. Protein: CAIRGDRGNQPQHF.

The V gene is TRBV5-4, the J gene TRBJ2-3; D gene unclear. In germline, CDR1 is SGHNT, CDR2 YYREEE (reference sequence). Trimming cost V 4 bases and J 0 bases, with 12 bases left between them. The CDR3 sequence is 15 residues long. CDR3 in DNA: TGTGCCAGCAGCCAAGAGTGGGCTAGCACAGATACGCAGTATTTT. Translated, it gives CASSQEWASTDTQYF.

The V and J genes are TRBV15 and TRBJ2-1; 7 bases agree with TRBD2. Germline lookup yields CDR1 LNHNV and CDR2 YYDKDF (reference sequence). The CDR3 consists of 13 residues. V shed 5 bases, J shed 10 bases, and the junction held 8 bases outside the gene matches. CDR3 DNA sequence: TGTGCCACCAGCTGGCGGGAGTTCCCCGAGCAGTTCTTC. Encoded protein: CATSWREFPEQFF. The complete variable domain, with remaining parts taken from reference TRBV15 and TRBJ2-1, reads DAMVIQNPRYQVTQFGKPVTLSCSQTLNHNVMYWYQQKSSQAPKLLFHYYDKDFNNEADTPDNFQSRRPNTSFCFLDIRSPGLGDTAMYLCATSWREFPEQFFGPGTRLTVL.

On this clone: At the DNA level, this CDR3 is encoded by other sequences in the same sample as well. The CDR3 nucleotides read TGTGCCAGCAGCGTAGGGGGGGGTTCAGATACGCAGTATTTT. It codes for CASSVGGGSDTQYF. V gene TRBV9 combines with J gene TRBJ2-3, with 7 bases aligning to TRBD2. The CDR3 extends over 14 amino acids. Germline trimming cut 0 bases from V and 4 bases from J; bases unmatched to any gene: 2. CDR1 is SGDLS and CDR2 is YYNGEE in the germline V gene. The whole variable domain, filled in from reference TRBV9 and TRBJ2-3, reads DSGVTQTPKHLITATGQRVTLRCSPRSGDLSVYWYQQSLDQGLQFLIQYYNGEERAKGNILERFSAQQFPDLHSELNLSSLELGDSALYFCASSVGGGSDTQYFGPGTRLTVL.

The rearrangement uses TRBV28 and TRBJ2-1; 15 bases match TRBD2. Germline CDR1 reads MDHEN; CDR2 reads SYDVKM. The CDR3 runs 21 residues. The J segment lost 7 bases and the V segment lost 5 bases, leaving 21 bases of the junction unmatched. CDR3 in amino acids: CASSPFPGTSGRTAEGNEQFF. The CDR3, as DNA: TGTGCCAGCAGTCCCTTTCCCGGGACTAGCGGGAGGACCGCTGAGGGGAATGAGCAGTTCTTC.

This chain links TRBV28 with TRBJ2-7; D may match TRBD1 or TRBD2 (5 bases each). V lost 5 bases to trimming and J lost 5 bases, with 10 bases between them. The CDR3 has 12 residues. Germline CDR1 reads MDHEN; CDR2 reads SYDVKM. This chain's CDR3 is CASSRGVDEQYF. CDR3 DNA: TGTGCCAGCAGTCGAGGGGTAGACGAGCAGTACTTC.

Here the CDR3 DNA reads TGTGCCACCAGCGGATCCGGGACGGGCTCCTACGAGCAGTACTTC. Amino acid sequence: CATSGSGTGSYEQYF. The chain couples TRBV15 to TRBJ2-7; D might be TRBD1 or TRBD2, each matching 5 bases. The CDR3 consists of 15 residues. V was trimmed by 5 bases and J by 0 bases, leaving 14 bases between them. Per the germline V gene, CDR1 is LNHNV and CDR2 is YYDKDF (reference sequence).

The chain carries TRBV7-8 and TRBJ2-6, with D unresolved. Looked up from germline, CDR1 is SGHVS and CDR2 is FQNEAQ. V was shortened by 1 base and J by 0 bases, with 7 bases between the two germline ends. The CDR3 totals 16 residues. The CDR3 DNA reads TGTGCCAGCAGCTTAGTCGGAATCTCTGGGGCCAACGTCCTGACTTTC. Translation: CASSLVGISGANVLTF.

The chain is built from TRBV5-1 and TRBJ2-2; D perhaps matches TRBD1 (5 bases). Per germline, CDR1 SGHRS and CDR2 YFSETQ. The CDR3 runs to 15 residues. V lost 4 bases and J 7 bases, leaving 17 bases between the germline ends. CDR3 in amino acids: CASSPMSQGIGELFF. The CDR3 nucleotides are TGCGCCAGCAGCCCCATGTCCCAGGGAATCGGGGAGCTGTTTTTT.

This chain uses TRBV29-1 with TRBJ2-3; D ambiguous. Germline CDR1 and CDR2: SQVTM and ANQGSEA. This CDR3 has 16 residues. Deletions cut 1 base from V and 0 bases from J, with 14 bases between. The CDR3 nucleotides read TGCAGCGTTGAAGGGTCGGCGGAGAAGAGCACAGATACGCAGTATTTT. It codes for CSVEGSAEKSTDTQYF.

The CDR3 nucleotides read TGCGCCAGCAGTTTACGTAGCGGGAGGGCCAAAAATACGCAGTATTTT. It is translated as CASSLRSGRAKNTQYF. The genes are TRBV5-1 and TRBJ2-3; 11 bases fit TRBD2. CDR1 and CDR2 (germline): SGHRS, YFSETQ. The CDR3 loop spans 16 amino acids. The V gene end was trimmed by 5 bases and the J gene end by 7 bases; junction bases not matched to a gene: 12.